What follows are 20 T cell receptor beta chains derived from one specimen sequenced in a study of T cell responses to AZD1222 COVID-19 vaccine. Method: immunoSEQ multiplex PCR; TCRdb's copy keeps in-frame clones and lacks some. The sample shows 89,000 or so clones, over 80% of them seen only once. Sequenced here: peripheral blood, sampled on day 0 of AZD1222 vaccination. These TCRs come from an adult in good health.

The chain has TRBV28 and TRBJ2-2; 8 bases match TRBD2. This CDR3 region has 19 residues. Trimming removed 1 base from V and 4 bases from J; junction bases left unmatched: 14. Germline-derived CDR1 and CDR2 are MDHEN and SYDVKM. The CDR3: CASSLFGVVTSEATGELFF. DNA of the CDR3: TGTGCCAGCAGTTTATTTGGAGTTGTGACTAGCGAGGCCACCGGGGAGCTGTTTTTT.

The genes are TRBV25-1 and TRBJ1-5; no clear D gene. Deletions cut 3 bases from V and 0 bases from J, with 9 bases between. This CDR3 spans 15 amino acids. Germline V gene lookup returns CDR1 MGHDK and CDR2 SYGVNS. CDR3 DNA: TGTGCCAGCAGTGACGGAAAGTATAGCAATCAGCCCCAGCATTTT. Protein product: CASSDGKYSNQPQHF.

The rearrangement joins TRBV28 to TRBJ2-7; TRBD1 agrees at 8 bases. The germline V gene has CDR1 MDHEN and CDR2 SYDVKM. J gave up 1 base and V 3 bases, and 5 bases lay outside the gene matches. The length of the CDR3 is 15 residues. CDR3 sequence: CASSFSGQASYEQYF. CDR3 DNA sequence: TGTGCCAGCAGTTTTTCGGGACAGGCTTCCTACGAGCAGTACTTC.

The genes are TRBV27 and TRBJ2-7, with D hard to call. V dropped 6 bases and J dropped 6 bases, with 0 bases sitting between them. The germline CDR1 and CDR2 sequences are MNHEY and SMNVEV (reference sequence). The CDR3 spans 8 residues. DNA of the CDR3: TGTGCCAGCAGCGAGCAGTACTTC. Its translation is CASSEQYF.

This chain joins TRBV21-1 and TRBJ2-5; the D segment call TRBD2 is taken from the table without a DNA check. TRBV21-1 is a documented pseudogene. CDR3 length: 16 amino acids. As DNA, the CDR3 is TGTGCCAGCAGCAAAAAGTTAACCGTAGTCCAAGAGACCCAGTACTTC. It specifies CASSKKLTVVQETQYF.

This chain joins TRBV5-6 and TRBJ1-2; D is unclear. This CDR3 region has 13 residues. V shed 2 bases and J shed 8 bases, with 13 bases lying between them. Germline values: CDR1 SGHDT, CDR2 YYEEEE. The CDR3 loop is CASSFGKPVGYTF. CDR3 bases: TGTGCCAGCAGCTTCGGGAAACCGGTAGGCTACACCTTC.

The chain has TRBV11-2 and TRBJ1-1; D ambiguous. The CDR3 is 13 residues long. Germline V gene sequence: CDR1 SGHAT, CDR2 FQNNGV. The V end was cut by 4 bases, the J end by 2 bases, with 8 bases between. The CDR3 DNA sequence: TGTGCCAGCAGCTCGCGCCATAACACTGAAGCTTTCTTT. It codes for CASSSRHNTEAFF.

The gene calls are TRBV6-7 and TRBJ2-1, with TRBD2 matching over 10 bases. TRBV6-7 is an open reading frame, and its role is uncertain. Germline trimming cut 0 bases from V and 9 bases from J; bases unmatched to any gene: 11. The CDR3 runs 17 residues. DNA of the CDR3: TGTGCCAGCAGTTACTCGATTAAACTAGCGGGGAAGATTGAGCAGTTCTTC. Translating gives CASSYSIKLAGKIEQFF.

The V and J genes are TRBV20-1 and TRBJ1-1, with D maybe TRBD1 (5 bases). The CDR3 runs 10 residues. CDR1 and CDR2 (germline): DFQATT, SNEGSKA (reference sequence). Trimming stripped 7 bases from V and 10 bases from J, with 13 bases between. The CDR3: CSGRGRPAFF. Here the CDR3 DNA reads TGCAGTGGGAGGGGCCGCCCAGCTTTCTTT.

The chain links TRBV2 to TRBJ1-6; D not resolved. Germline assignment: CDR1 SNHLY and CDR2 FYNNEI. The CDR3 contains 14 residues. Trimming pared 4 bases from V and 4 bases from J, leaving 8 bases between. The CDR3 loop is CASSAQGYNSPLHF. Here the CDR3 DNA reads TGTGCCAGCAGTGCACAAGGGTATAATTCACCCCTCCACTTT. Complete variable domain (other parts from reference TRBV2 and TRBJ1-6): EPEVTQTPSHQVTQMGQEVILRCVPISNHLYFYWYRQILGQKVEFLVSFYNNEISEKSEIFDDQFSVERPDGSNFTLKIRSTKLEDSAMYFCASSAQGYNSPLHFGNGTRLTVT.

The chain employs TRBV7-8 and TRBJ2-2; 7 bases are shared with TRBD1. Germline V lookup: CDR1 SGHVS, CDR2 FQNEAQ. Losses at the gene ends were 5 bases for V and 1 base for J; bases not matched to a gene: 16. This CDR3 has 19 amino acids. The CDR3 region has the DNA TGTGCCAGCAGCCAAACTCGCGAAGGGACAGAACAGAACACCGGGGAGCTGTTTTTT. This codes for CASSQTREGTEQNTGELFF. The variable domain in full, with the rest retrieved from reference TRBV7-8 and TRBJ2-2, is GAGVSQSPRYKVAKRGQDVALRCDPISGHVSLFWYQQALGQGPEFLTYFQNEAQLDKSGLPSDRFFAERPEGSVSTLKIQRTQQEDSAVYLCASSQTREGTEQNTGELFFGEGSRLTVL.

The V and J genes are TRBV6-5 and TRBJ1-1; possible D gene TRBD1, 5 bases. The CDR3 runs to 13 residues. Deletions cut 4 bases from V and 0 bases from J, with 6 bases between. Germline loops: CDR1 MNHEY, CDR2 SVGAGI. The CDR3 region is CASSSTVNTEAFF. In DNA form, the CDR3 reads TGTGCCAGCAGTTCGACAGTGAACACTGAAGCTTTCTTT.

V usage is TRBV6-2 or TRBV6-3 and J usage is TRBJ2-3; D is possibly TRBD1 or TRBD2 (5 bases each). Per germline, CDR1 MNHEY and CDR2 SVGEGT. The CDR3 loop spans 16 amino acids. V lost 2 bases and J lost 1, with 13 bases in between. The CDR3 DNA reads as TGTGCCAGCAGTTACGGGGCGGAGGAGGGCACAGATACGCAGTATTTT. Its protein product is CASSYGAEEGTDTQYF.

J is TRBJ2-3 and V is TRBV11-2, with 7 bases fitting TRBD2. This CDR3 has 16 amino acids. With 2 bases clipped from V and 6 bases from J, the junction kept 11 bases outside the gene matches. Per the germline V gene, CDR1 is SGHAT and CDR2 is FQNNGV. CDR3 nucleotide sequence: TGTGCCAGCAGCTTATCGGGGGGAACCCCTCGGGATACGCAGTATTTT. This codes for CASSLSGGTPRDTQYF.

The chain links TRBV5-1 to TRBJ1-2; D may be TRBD1 (5 bases). The germline CDR1 and CDR2 sequences are SGHRS and YFSETQ. The CDR3 contains 13 residues. The V and J ends lost 7 bases and 4 bases respectively, with 14 bases between them. CDR3 bases: TGCGCCAGCTCGCCGACAGCTGCCTATGGCTACACCTTC. The encoded protein is CASSPTAAYGYTF.

V usage is TRBV29-1 and J usage is TRBJ2-1; tentative D call: TRBD1 (5 bases). V was cut by 4 bases and J by 3 bases, with 10 bases left in between. The CDR3 has 13 amino acids. Germline V lookup: CDR1 SQVTM, CDR2 ANQGSEA. CDR3 in amino acids: CSVVQGHYNEQFF. CDR3 nucleotide sequence: TGCAGCGTTGTTCAGGGCCACTACAATGAGCAGTTCTTC.

The chain employs TRBV3-1 (or the pseudogene TRBV3-2) and TRBJ1-2; D may be TRBD1 (5 bases). Germline assignment: CDR1 LGHDT and CDR2 YNNKEL (reference sequence). Trimming removed 5 bases from V and 8 bases from J, with 21 bases in between. This CDR3 comprises 15 residues. Here the CDR3 reads CASSRTTGTEGGYTF. CDR3 coding DNA: TGTGCCAGCAGCAGAACCACCGGGACCGAGGGGGGCTACACCTTC.

The rearrangement joins TRBV5-1 to TRBJ1-2; no firm D call. V was shortened by 0 bases and J by 2 bases, with 14 bases between the two germline ends. CDR1 is SGHRS and CDR2 is YFSETQ in the germline V gene. This CDR3 has 16 residues. The CDR3 is CASSLDMRILNYGYTF. As DNA, the CDR3 is TGCGCCAGCAGCTTGGATATGCGAATCCTCAACTATGGCTACACCTTC.

V usage is TRBV29-1 and J usage is TRBJ1-1; perhaps TRBD1 as D (5 bases). Germline CDR1 reads SQVTM; CDR2 reads ANQGSEA. The CDR3 sequence is 10 residues long. Trimming cost V 8 bases and J 5 bases, with 9 bases left between them. CDR3 nucleotide sequence: TGCAGCCCGGGGGGAACTGAAGCTTTCTTT. It encodes CSPGGTEAFF.

CDR3 in amino acids: CASSDYGQGMNTEAFF. In DNA, the CDR3 is TGTGCCAGCTCAGACTACGGACAGGGGATGAACACTGAAGCTTTCTTT. The chain joins TRBV18 to TRBJ1-1; 9 bases match TRBD1. This CDR3 contains 16 residues. After removal of 5 bases from V and 0 bases from J, the junction contained 7 bases not matched to a gene. Germline assignment: CDR1 KGHSH and CDR2 LQKENI. Based on the CDR3 plus reference TRBV18 and TRBJ1-1, the full variable domain is NAGVMQNPRHLVRRRGQEARLRCSPMKGHSHVYWYRQLPEEGLKFMVYLQKENIIDESGMPKERFSAEFPKEGPSILRIQQVVRGDSAAYFCASSDYGQGMNTEAFFGQGTRLTVV.